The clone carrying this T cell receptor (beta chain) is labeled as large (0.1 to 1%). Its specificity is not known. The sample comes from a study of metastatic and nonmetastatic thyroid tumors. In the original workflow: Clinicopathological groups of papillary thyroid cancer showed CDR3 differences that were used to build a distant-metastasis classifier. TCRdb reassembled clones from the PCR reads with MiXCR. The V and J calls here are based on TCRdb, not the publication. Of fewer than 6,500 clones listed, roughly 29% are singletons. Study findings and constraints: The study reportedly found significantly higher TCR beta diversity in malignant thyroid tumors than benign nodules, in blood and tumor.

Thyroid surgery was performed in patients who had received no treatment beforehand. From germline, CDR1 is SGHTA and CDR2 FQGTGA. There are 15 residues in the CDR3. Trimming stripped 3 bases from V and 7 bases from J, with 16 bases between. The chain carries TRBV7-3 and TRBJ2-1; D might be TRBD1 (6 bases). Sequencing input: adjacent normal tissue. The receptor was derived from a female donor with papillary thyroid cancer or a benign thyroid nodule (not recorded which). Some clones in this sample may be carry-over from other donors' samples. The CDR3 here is CASSFRQGLRNEQFF. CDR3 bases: TGTGCCAGCAGCTTTAGGCAGGGGTTAAGAAATGAGCAGTTCTTC.